Below are 26 T cell receptor beta chains sequenced from a single sample in a study of T cell clonality in common variable immunodeficiency (dated by TCRdb to the mid-2010s). The library was produced with the immunoSEQ multiplex PCR assay. TCRdb stores this immuneACCESS table with in-frame sequences only. Part of the clones is absent; in the studies checked, under half of the shortfall reflects unresolved V genes, and no reason is known for the rest. In this sample the table shows 40,000 to 65,000 clones, and no singletons are among them. The ten largest clones capture about 3.7% of the sample. Source material: peripheral blood mononuclear cells. The receptors here all came from a person aged 18 to 70 in good health.

The table lists this clone with many counts. The read stops 3 residues short of the end of the CDR3; the missing end is completed from the germline J gene. The V and J genes are TRBV20-1 and TRBJ2-3, with TRBD2 as a possible D gene (6 bases). This CDR3 has 14 amino acids. Trimming shortened V by 0 bases and J by 0 bases, and 7 bases separated the two germline ends. The germline gives CDR1 DFQATT, CDR2 SNEGSKA (reference sequence). The DNA read from the CDR3 is TGCAGTGCTAGAGAAGGGACTAGCACAGATACG. It translates to CSAREGTSTDT. The whole CDR3 protein reads CSAREGTSTDTQYF.

Remarks on this clone: The read stops 3 residues short of the end of the CDR3; the missing end is completed from the germline J gene. The chain carries TRBV20-1 and TRBJ1-2; D is unresolved. V lost 0 bases and J 7 bases, leaving 12 bases between the germline ends. CDR1 is DFQATT and CDR2 is SNEGSKA in the germline V gene (reference sequence). The CDR3 has 13 residues. The CDR3 reads CSARDGGSRGYTF. CDR3 DNA, as far as it was read: TGCAGTGCTAGAGATGGCGGTTCGCGTGGC.

In its sample, this clone was seen many times. The CDR3 end is not reached by the read, which stops 3 residues before it; the germline J gene fills it in. The V and J genes are TRBV5-1 and TRBJ2-5, with D perhaps matching TRBD1 (5 bases). V gave up 0 bases and J gave up 5 bases, with 14 bases separating them. The CDR3 is 15 amino acids. CDR1 is SGHRS and CDR2 is YFSETQ in the germline V gene. CDR3: CASSLVSGWLETQYF. The part of the CDR3 DNA that was read is TGCGCCAGCAGCTTGGTTTCAGGGTGGTTGGAGACC. Using reference TRBV5-1 and TRBJ2-5 for the parts outside the CDR3, the full variable domain is KAGVTQTPRYLIKTRGQQVTLSCSPISGHRSVSWYQQTPGQGLQFLFEYFSETQRNKGNFPGRFSGRQFSNSRSEMNVSTLELGDSALYLCASSLVSGWLETQYFGPGTRLLVL.

This clone was counted at least ten times. Coverage ceases 3 residues before the CDR3 finishes, and the germline J gene fills in the end. This chain joins TRBV18 and TRBJ2-7; the match to TRBD1 covers 10 bases. From germline, CDR1 is KGHSH and CDR2 LQKENI. With V trimmed by 3 bases and J by 5 bases, 10 bases remained unmatched. The length of the CDR3 is 16 residues. The CDR3: CASSPRGDRGTHEQYF. CDR3 bases read: TGTGCCAGCTCACCCCGGGGGGACAGGGGCACCCACGAG.

This clone was seen ten or more times. The sequence runs out 3 residues before the end of the CDR3; the remainder is reconstructed from the germline J gene. The chain couples TRBV13 to TRBJ2-2; 11 bases fit TRBD2. V shed 2 bases, J shed 7 bases, and the junction held 15 bases outside the gene matches. The CDR3 runs 19 residues. Germline V CDR1 and CDR2: PRHDT, FYEKMQ (reference sequence). CDR3 bases read: TGTGCCAGCAGCTTACGCCCGGATAGCGGGAGGGGCCTTGGCGGGGAG. It translates to CASSLRPDSGRGLGGE. In full, the CDR3 reads CASSLRPDSGRGLGGELFF.

This clone has only a few counts. From the germline J gene comes the end of the CDR3, since the read stops 3 residues before it. The chain carries TRBV20-1 and TRBJ2-7; 10 bases match TRBD1. The CDR3 is made up of 15 amino acids. V lost 0 bases and J lost 6; bases outside the gene matches: 8. CDR1 and CDR2 (germline): DFQATT, SNEGSKA (reference sequence). The part of the CDR3 DNA that was read is TGCAGTGCTAGAGACACTGGGACAGGGGTCCCCGAG. Encoded protein: CSARDTGTGVPE. The full CDR3 protein is CSARDTGTGVPEQYF.

This clone was counted many times. The CDR3 goes on 3 residues after the read ends, and that part is filled in from the germline J gene. The rearrangement joins TRBV20-1 to TRBJ2-1; a possible D gene is TRBD2 (6 bases). CDR1 and CDR2 from the germline V gene are DFQATT and SNEGSKA (reference sequence). V lost 7 bases and J 9 bases, leaving 13 bases between the germline ends. The CDR3 runs to 11 residues. Partial CDR3 DNA: TGCAGTGACCTCCGGGGAGGTGAG. Amino acid sequence: CSDLRGGE. The CDR3 in full is CSDLRGGEQFF.

This clone has ten or more counts. The CDR3 is CASSLEGGITEAFF. The DNA read from the CDR3 is TGTGCCAGCAGTTTAGAGGGCGGGATCACTGAA. This chain links TRBV12-3 or TRBV12-4 with TRBJ1-1; D uncertain. The read stops 3 residues short of the end of the CDR3; the missing end is completed from the germline J gene. The CDR3 is 14 amino acids. The germline V and J ends were trimmed by 1 base and 4 bases, with 10 bases remaining between them.

This clone was detected a few times. The read falls 3 residues short of the CDR3 end, and the missing part is taken from the germline J gene. The chain is built from TRBV2 and TRBJ1-4, with 7 bases aligning to TRBD1. CDR3 length: 17 residues. Germline V gene sequence: CDR1 SNHLY, CDR2 FYNNEI. With 6 bases clipped from V and 0 bases from J, the junction kept 10 bases outside the gene matches. CDR3 region: CASRARAGGSTNEKLFF. The sequenced CDR3 bases are TGTGCCAGCAGAGCTCGAGCAGGGGGATCAACTAATGAAAAA.

This clone was seen repeatedly, ten times or more. The read gets to within 3 residues of the CDR3 end, and the germline J gene fills in the rest. The chain has TRBV20-1 and TRBJ2-1; 8 bases map to TRBD2. CDR3 length: 14 amino acids. CDR1 and CDR2 from the germline V gene are DFQATT and SNEGSKA (reference sequence). V lost 3 bases, J lost 1 base, and 2 bases stayed unmatched. The CDR3 protein is CSASPSGSYNEQFF. The CDR3 DNA, read in part, is TGCAGTGCTAGCCCTAGCGGGTCCTACAATGAG.

This clone was seen many times. The read terminates 3 residues ahead of where the CDR3 ends, so the germline J gene completes it. The rearrangement uses TRBV18 and TRBJ1-2, with D possibly being TRBD1 (6 bases). This CDR3 is built from 14 residues. Trimming took 5 bases from V and 2 from J, leaving 12 bases between them. The V gene's germline CDR1 is KGHSH and CDR2 LQKENI. The CDR3 sequence: CASSTDSKNYGYTF. The part of the CDR3 DNA that was read is TGTGCCAGCTCAACGGACAGCAAAAACTATGGC.

Many counts were recorded for this clone. From the germline J gene comes the end of the CDR3, since the read stops 3 residues before it. The J gene is TRBJ2-7, the V gene TRBV12-3 or TRBV12-4; D gene unclear. The CDR3 has 14 residues. The V gene lost 3 bases and the J gene lost 0 bases, with 9 bases spanning the gap. The CDR3 DNA, read in part, is TGTGCCAGCAGTTTCAGTGGTGGCTCCTACGAG. It is translated as CASSFSGGSYE. The whole CDR3 protein reads CASSFSGGSYEQYF.

As regards this clone: The read ends 3 residues before the CDR3 terminus; that terminus is restored from the germline J gene. The chain recombines TRBV5-1 with TRBJ2-3; D is ambiguous. This CDR3 is built from 13 residues. Germline loops: CDR1 SGHRS, CDR2 YFSETQ. The CDR3 reads CASSFLSEETQYF. CDR3 DNA, as far as it was read: TGCGCCAGCAGCTTTTTGTCAGAAGAGACG.

This clone was counted ten times or more. The read falls 3 residues short of the CDR3 end, and the missing part is taken from the germline J gene. The V gene is TRBV19, the J gene TRBJ2-2; D not resolved. Trimming stripped 3 bases from V and 6 bases from J, with 11 bases between. The CDR3 extends over 14 amino acids. Germline assignment: CDR1 LNHDA and CDR2 SQIVND (reference sequence). The part of the CDR3 DNA that was read is TGTGCCAGTAGTATTCAACTACTCCCCGGGGAG. Translation gives CASSIQLLPGE. The full CDR3 reads CASSIQLLPGELFF.

This clone was recorded a few times. The CDR3 extends 3 residues past the end of the read, so its final part is completed from the germline J gene. The chain is built from TRBV18 and TRBJ2-2, with D perhaps TRBD1 (6 bases). The CDR3 loop spans 15 amino acids. Germline V gene sequence: CDR1 KGHSH, CDR2 LQKENI. CDR3 DNA, as far as it was read: TGTGCCAGCTCGCCCGGACAGTCTGACAATTCACCG. Amino acids: CASSPGQSDNSP. The full CDR3 protein is CASSPGQSDNSPLFF.

This clone was seen at least ten times. The CDR3 end lies 3 residues beyond the end of the read and is filled in from the germline J gene. The chain joins TRBV30 to TRBJ2-7; no clear D. CDR1 GTSNPN and CDR2 SVGIG come from the germline V gene (reference sequence). The CDR3 runs to 14 residues. V lost 1 base and J 2 bases, leaving 12 bases between the germline ends. The CDR3 loop is CAWSGVALTYEQYF. CDR3 DNA, as far as it was read: TGTGCCTGGAGTGGGGTAGCCTTAACCTACGAG. The full variable domain, completed using reference TRBV30 and TRBJ2-7, is SQTIHQWPATLVQPVGSPLSLECTVEGTSNPNLYWYRQAAGRGLQLLFYSVGIGQISSEVPQNLSASRPQDRQFILSSKKLLLSDSGFYLCAWSGVALTYEQYFGPGTRLTVT.

This clone has a count of ten or more. The missing CDR3 end, 3 residues past where the read stops, is filled in from the germline J gene. This rearrangement joins TRBV2 to TRBJ2-4; 10 bases are a match to TRBD2. V trimming: 6 bases; J trimming: 4 bases; junction bases outside the gene matches: 6. Per the germline V gene, CDR1 is SNHLY and CDR2 is FYNNEI. This CDR3 region has 15 residues. CDR3 DNA (partial): TGTGCCAGCAGGGTCTGGACTAGCGGAAAAAACATT. Translation gives CASRVWTSGKNI. In full, the CDR3 is CASRVWTSGKNIQYF.

There are many counts of this clone. Read data end 3 residues before the CDR3 end; the end is taken from the germline J gene. The rearrangement links TRBV15 to TRBJ1-1; 7 nucleotides align to TRBD1. Unmatched junction bases numbered 4, after V lost 2 bases and J lost 7 bases. The CDR3 length is 13 residues. CDR1 is LNHNV and CDR2 is YYDKDF in the germline V gene (reference sequence). The covered CDR3 bases are TGTGCCACCAGCAGACGACGGGACAGTGAA. Translated: CATSRRRDSE. The whole CDR3 region reads CATSRRRDSEAFF. Complete variable domain (other parts from reference TRBV15 and TRBJ1-1): DAMVIQNPRYQVTQFGKPVTLSCSQTLNHNVMYWYQQKSSQAPKLLFHYYDKDFNNEADTPDNFQSRRPNTSFCFLDIRSPGLGDTAMYLCATSRRRDSEAFFGQGTRLTVV.

This clone was counted many times. The CDR3 goes on 3 residues after the read ends, and that part is filled in from the germline J gene. This chain uses TRBV2 with TRBJ2-7, with TRBD2 identical over 13 bases. J gave up 1 base and V 1 base, and 10 bases lay outside the gene matches. CDR3 length: 19 residues. Germline lookup yields CDR1 SNHLY and CDR2 FYNNEI. CDR3 protein: CASSEVTGLAGALSYEQYF. The CDR3 DNA, read in part, is TGTGCCAGCAGTGAAGTGACCGGACTAGCGGGAGCCTTGTCCTACGAG.

This clone has a count of ten or more. Read sequence stops 3 residues before the CDR3 end, and the germline J gene provides the missing end. This chain connects TRBV19 to TRBJ2-5; 9 nucleotides line up with TRBD2. The V and J ends lost 5 bases and 2 bases, in that order; junction bases with no gene match: 15. CDR1 and CDR2 from the germline V gene are LNHDA and SQIVND (reference sequence). This CDR3 is 18 amino acids long. CDR3 residues: CASSSPSVVAGEQETQYF. The covered CDR3 bases are TGTGCCAGTAGTTCCCCCTCGGTTGTAGCGGGAGAGCAAGAGACC.

This clone was seen many times. The read terminates 3 residues before the CDR3 end, so the remaining end is supplied by the germline J gene. This rearrangement joins TRBV11-3 to TRBJ2-5; 8 positions agree with TRBD1. The V gene end was trimmed by 5 bases and the J gene end by 7 bases; junction bases not matched to a gene: 9. Germline V gives CDR1 SGHNT, CDR2 YENEEA. The CDR3 is 14 amino acids. The DNA read from the CDR3 is TGTGCCAGCAGCATCGGACAGGGTACTAGGACC. This codes for CASSIGQGTRT. The full CDR3 protein reads CASSIGQGTRTQYF.

This clone occurred many times. The read stops 3 residues short of the end of the CDR3; the missing end is completed from the germline J gene. This chain links TRBV20-1 with TRBJ2-1, with 8 bases lining up with TRBD1. Looked up from germline, CDR1 is DFQATT and CDR2 is SNEGSKA (reference sequence). CDR3 length: 16 amino acids. The V segment lost 6 bases and the J segment 6 bases; nucleotides outside the gene matches: 16. The CDR3 sequence: CSAGGPGGWLRNEQFF. The part of the CDR3 DNA that was read is TGCAGTGCCGGAGGTCCAGGGGGCTGGCTTCGCAATGAG.

This clone was found many times. The read terminates 3 residues before the CDR3 end, so the remaining end is supplied by the germline J gene. The chain employs TRBV4-1 and TRBJ2-6; D is perhaps TRBD1 (6 bases). Per the germline V gene, CDR1 is MGHRA and CDR2 is YSYEKL. V lost 1 base and J 4 bases, leaving 11 bases between the germline ends. CDR3 length: 16 residues. Partial CDR3 DNA: TGCGCCAGCAGCCAAGGGCAGGGGTCCGGGGCCAACGTC. This translates into CASSQGQGSGANV. The whole CDR3 is CASSQGQGSGANVLTF.

This clone was counted at least ten times. Read data end 3 residues before the CDR3 end; the end is taken from the germline J gene. The chain combines TRBV7-2 with TRBJ1-2; D is undetermined. V lost 5 bases and J 4 bases, leaving 17 bases between the germline ends. CDR3 length equals 15 residues. Germline V gene data show CDR1 as SGHTA and CDR2 as FQGNSA. CDR3 in amino acids: CASSLGGRGGYGYTF. The DNA read from the CDR3 is TGTGCCAGCAGCCTCGGTGGTCGGGGTGGCTATGGC.

This clone showed up many times. With the read ending 3 residues before the CDR3 end, the germline J gene is used to fill in that end. The rearrangement uses TRBV19 and TRBJ2-5; the D gene is possibly TRBD2 (6 bases). CDR3 length: 14 residues. Germline lookup yields CDR1 LNHDA and CDR2 SQIVND (reference sequence). Trimming cost V 5 bases and J 1 base, with 11 bases left between them. The sequenced CDR3 bases are TGTGCCAGTAGTTGGGGGGACCTCCAAGAGACC. Protein product: CASSWGDLQET. The complete CDR3 sequence is CASSWGDLQETQYF.

Ten or more counts support this clone. The read falls 3 residues short of the CDR3 end, and the missing part is taken from the germline J gene. The V and J genes are TRBV19 and TRBJ1-1; unclear D gene. The CDR3 is 13 amino acids. The germline gives CDR1 LNHDA, CDR2 SQIVND (reference sequence). V was cut by 1 base and J by 5 bases, with 8 bases left in between. Partial CDR3 DNA: TGTGCCAGTAGTATAGCTGGCAGAACTGAA. It specifies CASSIAGRTE. The entire CDR3 sequence reads CASSIAGRTEAFF.